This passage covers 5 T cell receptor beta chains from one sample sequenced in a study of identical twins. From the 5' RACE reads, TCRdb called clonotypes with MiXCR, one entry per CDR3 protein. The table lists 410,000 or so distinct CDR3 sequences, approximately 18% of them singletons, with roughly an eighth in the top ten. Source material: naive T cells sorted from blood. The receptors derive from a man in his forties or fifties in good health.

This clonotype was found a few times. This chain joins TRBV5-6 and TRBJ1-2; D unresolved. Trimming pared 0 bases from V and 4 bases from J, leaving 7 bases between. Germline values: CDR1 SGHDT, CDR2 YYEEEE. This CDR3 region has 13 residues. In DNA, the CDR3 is TGTGCCAGCAGCTTGGCAGCGGTCTATGGCTACACCTTC. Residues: CASSLAAVYGYTF.

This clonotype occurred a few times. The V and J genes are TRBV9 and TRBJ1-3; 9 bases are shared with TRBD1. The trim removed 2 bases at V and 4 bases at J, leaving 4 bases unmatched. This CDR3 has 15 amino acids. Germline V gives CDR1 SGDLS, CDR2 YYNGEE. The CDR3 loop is CASSVRQGVGNTIYF. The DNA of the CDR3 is TGTGCCAGCAGCGTGAGACAGGGGGTCGGAAACACCATATATTTT.

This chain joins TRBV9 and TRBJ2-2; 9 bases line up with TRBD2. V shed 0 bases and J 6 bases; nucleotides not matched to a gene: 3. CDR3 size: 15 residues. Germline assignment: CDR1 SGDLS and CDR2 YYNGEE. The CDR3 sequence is CASSVGASGAGELFF. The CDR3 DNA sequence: TGTGCCAGCAGCGTAGGGGCTAGCGGGGCCGGGGAGCTGTTTTTT. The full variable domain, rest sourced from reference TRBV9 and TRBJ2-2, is DSGVTQTPKHLITATGQRVTLRCSPRSGDLSVYWYQQSLDQGLQFLIQYYNGEERAKGNILERFSAQQFPDLHSELNLSSLELGDSALYFCASSVGASGAGELFFGEGSRLTVL.

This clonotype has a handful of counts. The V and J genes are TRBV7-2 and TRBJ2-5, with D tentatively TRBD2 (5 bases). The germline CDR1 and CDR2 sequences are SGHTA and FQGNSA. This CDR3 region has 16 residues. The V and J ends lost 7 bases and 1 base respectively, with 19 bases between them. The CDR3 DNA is TGTGCCAGCAACTCGGGAAGGGAGAGGATCCAAGAGACCCAGTACTTC. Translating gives CASNSGRERIQETQYF.

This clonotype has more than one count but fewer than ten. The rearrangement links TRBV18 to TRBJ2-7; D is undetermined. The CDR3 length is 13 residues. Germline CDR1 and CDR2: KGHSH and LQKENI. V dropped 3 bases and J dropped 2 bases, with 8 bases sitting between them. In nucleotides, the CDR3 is TGTGCCAGCTCACCGAGCTCTGCCTACGAGCAGTACTTC. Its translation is CASSPSSAYEQYF.